This T cell receptor (beta chain) is drawn from a study of identical twins. Healthy Caucasian donors formed the entire cohort. The V gene's germline CDR1 is SNHLY and CDR2 FYNNEI. The CDR3 loop spans 14 amino acids. V shed 5 bases and J shed 7 bases, with 18 bases lying between them. TCRdb re-called the 5' RACE reads through MiXCR, storing one row per CDR3 protein. Of 700,000 or so distinct CDR3 sequences detected, 8.6% appear once; the ten largest clones hold 0.98%. This clonotype has just a few counts. These data are also associated with another study on yellow fever vaccine responses in identical twins.

Sequencing was carried out using PBMCs. The V gene is TRBV2, the J gene TRBJ2-7; tentative D call: TRBD1 (6 bases). The TCR sequence derives from a woman aged 18-29 years in good health. Here the CDR3 DNA reads TGTGCCAGCAGTTTCGGGACATCTACCAAGGAGCAGTACTTC. This gives the protein CASSFGTSTKEQYF.